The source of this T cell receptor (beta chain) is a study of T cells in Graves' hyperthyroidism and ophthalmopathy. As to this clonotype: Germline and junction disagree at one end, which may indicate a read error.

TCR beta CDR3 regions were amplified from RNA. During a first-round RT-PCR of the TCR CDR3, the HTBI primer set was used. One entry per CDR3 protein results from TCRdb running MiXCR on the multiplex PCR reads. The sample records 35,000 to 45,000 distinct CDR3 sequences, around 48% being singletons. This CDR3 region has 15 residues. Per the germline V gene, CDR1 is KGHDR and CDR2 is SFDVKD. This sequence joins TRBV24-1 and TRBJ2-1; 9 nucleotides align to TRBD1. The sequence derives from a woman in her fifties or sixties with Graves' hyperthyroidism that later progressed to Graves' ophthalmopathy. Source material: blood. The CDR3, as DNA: TGTGCAACCAGTGATCCCGGGACAGGGTTGAATGAGCAGTTCTTC. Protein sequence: CATSDPGTGLNEQFF.